These 17 T cell receptor beta chains were sequenced from one sample in a study of OX40 agonist ivuxolimab in advanced cancers. Assay used: immunoSEQ multiplex PCR; TCRdb lists only in-frame clones, some missing. Of tens of thousands of clones in the sample, around 93% were seen once. The sequenced sample was CD4+ or CD8+ T cells sorted from blood, obtained in a trial of the OX40 agonist ivuxolimab. The receptors were sampled from an adult with an advanced solid tumor such as melanoma, head and neck, liver or kidney cancer.

The CDR3 region is CSVGTDYEQYF. DNA for the CDR3: TGCAGCGTTGGGACAGACTACGAGCAGTACTTC. The chain carries TRBV29-1 and TRBJ2-7; possible D gene TRBD1, 6 bases. This CDR3 has 11 amino acids. The germline V gene has CDR1 SQVTM and CDR2 ANQGSEA. Trimming took off 4 bases at V and 3 bases at J, with 7 bases between the two ends.

The CDR3 spells CASSARDRATEAFF. CDR3 DNA sequence: TGTGCCAGCAGTGCCCGGGACAGGGCCACTGAAGCTTTCTTT. The chain joins TRBV2 to TRBJ1-1, with TRBD1 matching over 9 bases. The CDR3 loop spans 14 amino acids. The junction had 4 bases not matched to a gene; V was cut back by 4 bases and J by 4 bases. Germline CDR1 is SNHLY and CDR2 is FYNNEI.

The chain uses TRBV19 and TRBJ2-7, with 9 nucleotides matching TRBD1. The CDR3 contains 14 residues. Losses at the gene ends were 5 bases for V and 2 bases for J; bases not matched to a gene: 4. Germline CDR1 LNHDA, CDR2 SQIVND (reference sequence). CDR3 nucleotide sequence: TGTGCCAGTAGTCCGGGACAGGGAACCTACGAGCAGTACTTC. It codes for CASSPGQGTYEQYF.

The J gene is TRBJ2-7, the V gene TRBV9; 12 positions match TRBD1. The CDR3 has 17 residues. CDR1 SGDLS and CDR2 YYNGEE come from the germline V gene. V was clipped by 0 bases and J by 4 bases; unmatched bases: 8. The CDR3 DNA follows: TGTGCCAGCAGCGTAGGGGGGACAGGGGGCGCGACGTACGAGCAGTACTTC. Its protein is CASSVGGTGGATYEQYF.

The chain carries TRBV7-9 and TRBJ2-1; D is possibly TRBD2 (6 bases). The CDR3 loop spans 14 amino acids. Germline lookup yields CDR1 SEHNR and CDR2 FQNEAQ (reference sequence). Between the trimmed V and J ends, which lost 10 bases and 7 bases, there was a span of 20 bases. CDR3 sequence: CANRGLPSSNEQFF. The CDR3 DNA follows: TGTGCCAACCGGGGACTCCCCAGTAGTAATGAGCAGTTCTTC.

The chain employs TRBV4-2 and TRBJ2-7, with 7 bases lining up with TRBD1. This CDR3 contains 17 residues. V lost 0 bases to trimming and J lost 0 bases; unmatched junction nucleotides: 8. Germline V gene sequence: CDR1 LGHNA, CDR2 YNFKEQ. The CDR3, as DNA: TGTGCCAGCAGCCAAGAGGGGGACAGCGTCCCCTCCTACGAGCAGTACTTC. Amino acids: CASSQEGDSVPSYEQYF.

The chain joins TRBV9 to TRBJ2-2, with D possibly TRBD2 on 5 matching bases. The CDR3 extends over 16 amino acids. Germline V gene sequence: CDR1 SGDLS, CDR2 YYNGEE. Deletions cut 4 bases from V and 4 bases from J, with 17 bases between. CDR3 in amino acids: CASSLLAGRGTGELFF. Written as DNA, the CDR3 is TGTGCCAGCAGCCTCCTAGCCGGACGCGGCACCGGGGAGCTGTTTTTT. The full variable domain, rest sourced from reference TRBV9 and TRBJ2-2, is DSGVTQTPKHLITATGQRVTLRCSPRSGDLSVYWYQQSLDQGLQFLIQYYNGEERAKGNILERFSAQQFPDLHSELNLSSLELGDSALYFCASSLLAGRGTGELFFGEGSRLTVL.

The chain recombines TRBV6-6 with TRBJ1-2; TRBD1 is a possible D gene (6 bases). V was trimmed by 4 bases and J by 1 base, leaving 13 bases between them. Germline loops: CDR1 MNHNY, CDR2 SVGAGI (reference sequence). The CDR3 runs to 15 residues. This CDR3 reads CASSLFPGHNYGYTF. CDR3 nucleotides: TGTGCCAGCAGTTTGTTCCCGGGACATAACTATGGCTACACCTTC.

The chain uses TRBV5-6 and TRBJ1-2; TRBD1 aligns across 7 bases. CDR3 length: 15 amino acids. Germline V gene lookup returns CDR1 SGHDT and CDR2 YYEEEE. J lost 5 bases, V lost 4 bases, and 11 bases had no gene match. The CDR3 reads CASSNDRARFYGYTF. CDR3 DNA: TGTGCCAGCAGCAACGACAGGGCTAGGTTTTATGGCTACACCTTC.

The genes are TRBV7-6 and TRBJ2-7; the D is unclear. Germline loops: CDR1 SGHVS, CDR2 FNYEAQ. This CDR3 is 13 amino acids long. Between the trimmed V and J ends, which lost 5 bases and 3 bases, there was a span of 11 bases. In nucleotides, the CDR3 is TGTGCCAGCAGCCCAACCCCCTACTACGAGCAGTACTTC. The encoded protein is CASSPTPYYEQYF.

The gene calls are TRBV4-2 and TRBJ2-7, with D perhaps assigned TRBD1 or TRBD2 (7 bases each). V was pared by 4 bases and J by 5 bases, with 21 bases between. This CDR3 has 16 amino acids. CDR1 LGHNA and CDR2 YNFKEQ come from the germline V gene. The CDR3 nucleotides are TGTGCCAGCAGCCCCGATCCAGGGGGGAGGGGAGACGAGCAGTACTTC. Its translation: CASSPDPGGRGDEQYF.

This clone was seen just once. The chain combines TRBV19 with TRBJ2-7; the match to TRBD1 covers 10 bases. The V segment lost 5 bases and the J segment 3 bases; nucleotides outside the gene matches: 4. The CDR3 consists of 14 residues. Germline loops: CDR1 LNHDA, CDR2 SQIVND (reference sequence). CDR3 bases: TGTGCCAGTAGTGTAAGGACAGGGGGCTACGAGCAGTACTTC. This codes for CASSVRTGGYEQYF. The entire variable domain, with the rest obtained from reference TRBV19 and TRBJ2-7, is as follows: DGGITQSPKYLFRKEGQNVTLSCEQNLNHDAMYWYRQDPGQGLRLIYYSQIVNDFQKGDIAEGYSVSREKKESFPLTVTSAQKNPTAFYLCASSVRTGGYEQYFGPGTRLTVT.

The chain carries TRBV2 and TRBJ2-1, with 8 bases aligning to TRBD2. The ends lost 6 bases at V and 2 bases at J; junction bases unmatched: 6. Germline CDR1 and CDR2: SNHLY and FYNNEI. The CDR3 is made up of 15 amino acids. This CDR3 is CASSRGLAAYNEQFF. CDR3 DNA sequence: TGTGCCAGCAGCCGCGGACTAGCTGCCTACAATGAGCAGTTCTTC.

CDR3 sequence reads: CASSLSIGGSNEQFF. The CDR3 DNA sequence: TGTGCCAGCAGCCTTAGCATTGGGGGGTCCAATGAGCAGTTCTTC. This chain joins TRBV7-9 and TRBJ2-1, with a weak D call TRBD2 (6 bases). The V and J ends lost 5 bases and 6 bases respectively, with 17 bases between them. CDR3 size: 15 residues. Looked up from germline, CDR1 is SEHNR and CDR2 is FQNEAQ (reference sequence). Together with reference TRBV7-9 and TRBJ2-1, the CDR3 gives the full variable domain: DTGVSQNPRHKITKRGQNVTFRCDPISEHNRLYWYRQTLGQGPEFLTYFQNEAQLEKSRLLSDRFSAERPKGSFSTLEIQRTEQGDSAMYLCASSLSIGGSNEQFFGPGTRLTVL.

This chain joins TRBV7-9 and TRBJ2-1; TRBD2 aligns across 9 bases. Unmatched junction bases numbered 5, after V lost 1 base and J lost 7 bases. The germline V gene encodes CDR1 SEHNR and CDR2 FQNEAQ (reference sequence). CDR3 length equals 15 residues. As DNA, the CDR3 is TGTGCCAGCAGCTTAGAGCCTAGCGGGATAAATGAGCAGTTCTTC. Its protein product is CASSLEPSGINEQFF.

This rearrangement joins TRBV7-2 to TRBJ2-2; 7 bases align to TRBD1. Germline values: CDR1 SGHTA, CDR2 FQGNSA. The V and J ends lost 2 bases and 4 bases, in that order; junction bases with no gene match: 4. The CDR3 totals 15 residues. The CDR3 nucleotides read TGTGCCAGCAGCTTAAGAGGGGGCAGCACCGGGGAGCTGTTTTTT. Protein product: CASSLRGGSTGELFF.

V usage is TRBV27 and J usage is TRBJ2-7; D call uncertain. V lost 6 bases and J lost 0, with 9 bases in between. This CDR3 is 13 amino acids long. CDR1 MNHEY and CDR2 SMNVEV come from the germline V gene (reference sequence). CDR3 sequence (DNA): TGTGCCAGCAGATTCGGCCCCTCCTACGAGCAGTACTTC. Protein sequence: CASRFGPSYEQYF.